This T cell receptor beta chain was documented in a study of CD8 T cells in Susac syndrome. This clonotype was detected only once. CD8+ and CD4+ T cells taken from blood had their TCR beta sequenced. Controls matched for age and sex were healthy donors. TEMRA cells were enriched by FACS, while CD8+ and CD4+ T cells were obtained through a negative isolation that was performed magnetically. The authors reverse transcribed roughly 0.5 to 1 ug RNA with random hexamers. It was immunoSEQ multiplex PCR that amplified TCR beta CDR3 across 54 Vbeta and 13 Jbeta. MiXCR, run by TCRdb on the immunoSEQ multiplex PCR reads, gives a single entry per CDR3 protein. The sample includes about 19,000 distinct CDR3 sequences, 95% seen only once; the top ten take less than 0.3%. Per germline, CDR1 MNHEY and CDR2 SMNVEV (reference sequence). The ends lost 0 bases at V and 10 bases at J; junction bases unmatched: 8. CDR3 length: 14 residues.

The V gene is TRBV27, the J gene TRBJ2-5; 7 nucleotides match TRBD2. Sequenced input: CD8+ T cells from PBMCs. The sequence derives from a human donor in good health. CDR3 residues: CASSLSAGLRVQYF. The CDR3 DNA reads TGTGCCAGCAGTTTATCAGCGGGGCTCCGAGTCCAGTACTTC.